This T cell receptor (beta chain) was profiled in a study of blood T cell repertoires in COVID-19. Study-wide context: T cells, B-cell-depleted T cells, or PBMCs supplied cDNA or gDNA.

Profiling relied on immunoSEQ multiplex PCR, and the TCRdb table lists in-frame clones only, not all of them. The sample carries about 330,000 clones, around 85% recorded once. This CDR3 has 15 amino acids. V lost 2 bases, J lost 4 bases, and 12 bases lay in between. The germline CDR1 and CDR2 sequences are MNHEY and SVGAGI. The specimen sequenced was peripheral blood. The TCR originated in a human donor in a cohort sampled during active COVID-19. The chain has TRBV6-5 and TRBJ1-3, with D possibly being TRBD1 (5 bases). The CDR3 DNA reads as TGTGCCAGCAGTTACGGAGGGGAACTCGGAAACACCATATATTTT. It translates to CASSYGGELGNTIYF.